A selection of T cell receptor beta chains follows, all from one sample in a study of T-cell memory formation after mild COVID-19. TCRdb analysed the 5' RACE reads with MiXCR anew, one entry per CDR3 protein. The sample records nearly 250,000 distinct CDR3 sequences, roughly 14% being singletons. Sequenced input: PBMCs or a T cell subset sorted from them (not recorded which). Every receptor here comes from an adult woman who had mild COVID-19 (a few samples of this study predate the infection). Cell type and time point are not known. CDR3s include the opening cysteine and the closing phenylalanine or tryptophan. Fields, in order: V gene, clone size, CDR3 protein. A row's size may be missing; if present it is once, few, many or a size class.

TRBV7-8	NA	CASSLVSRYEQYF
TRBV10-2	few	CASGEGETQYF
TRBV12-3/TRBV12-4	NA	CASSNRRGAKNIQYF
TRBV2	NA	CASSGDKPYTIYF
TRBV11-3	few	CASSLKAEPSYNEQFF
TRBV5-1	NA	CASSLQSLGSGGSRYTF
TRBV27	few	CASSLRQSDTQYF
TRBV12-3/TRBV12-4	NA	CASRPSRGNYGYTF
TRBV5-1	NA	CASSSGGASNEQFF
TRBV12-3/TRBV12-4	many	CASSSRGRDTLGFTDTQYF
TRBV2	NA	CASGTGLGNEQFF
TRBV4-2	few	CASSQDGGRYNEQFF
TRBV7-9	NA	CASSPAGTGYEQYF
TRBV2	NA	CASNTGGGGYTF
TRBV20-1	NA	CSARAKGGETQYF
TRBV2	NA	CASNPQGLSGYTF
TRBV12-3/TRBV12-4	few	CASSLGDRGPDTQYF
TRBV5-1	few	CASSRLGGVDTGELFF
TRBV3-1	few	CASSQGLARTDTQYF
TRBV12-3/TRBV12-4	NA	CASRPTGTNTIYF
TRBV7-9	few	CASSLVDGVEQFF
TRBV20-1	NA	CSARSLGRFVREQYF
TRBV29-1	few	CSVEGGDRVGADTQYF
TRBV12-3/TRBV12-4	NA	CASSRDQTIGSPLHF
TRBV7-3	few	CASSLMSAGAGNEQFF
TRBV5-1	NA	CASNLVGSSYNEQFF
TRBV15	many	CATSGQGSRQPQHF
TRBV20-1	NA	CSASRGIRTEAFF
TRBV3-1	few	CASSQDIRSGGRNEQFF
TRBV9	few	CASSVAGGANNEQFF
TRBV3-1	few	CASSARTAEAFF
TRBV27	NA	CASSLAAGVGANYGYTF
TRBV6-2/TRBV6-3	NA	CASSYEVTIQYF
TRBV4-2	many	CASSQDLMVKTQYF
TRBV4-1	few	CASSQAWAGVNYGYTF
TRBV9	NA	CASSALAGGNTGELFF
TRBV20-1	NA	CSASRGRTGELFF
TRBV5-1	NA	CASSLDQLPTDTQYF
TRBV12-3/TRBV12-4	NA	CASSLGIGSYEQYF
TRBV7-2	few	CASSLRGQSGGEPYEQYF
TRBV4-1	few	CASSHSTWVSQNRSGNTIYF
TRBV11-2	few	CASSLEGTETQYF
TRBV4-3	few	CASRPDPNTEAFF
TRBV20-1	few	CSARGEAKNIQYF
TRBV12-3/TRBV12-4	NA	CASSAGTANTEAFF
TRBV15	few	CATSRLAGVSSDTQYF
TRBV7-2	NA	CASSLAGLAGGPRDTQYF
TRBV3-1	many	CASSQKGSQETQYF
TRBV7-9	NA	CASSWGAVYYGYTF
TRBV6-5	many	CASSSGYEQFF
TRBV7-2	few	CASSLDPTNTEAFF
TRBV7-2	few	CASSLVLVNTGELFF
TRBV7-9	few	CASSLRDTPLRGYTF